This T cell receptor (beta chain) is drawn from a study of blood T cells in healthy people across ages (dated by TCRdb to between 2014 and 2016). Broadly, across the study: In model experiments, template switching captured about one uniquely barcoded TCR beta cDNA molecule for every two T cells. Age-related changes in TCR beta repertoire diversity were measured in the study by deep sequencing normalized with unique cDNA molecular identifiers. Four age groups were formed from the donors: young (average around 15 years), middle-aged (approximately 41), aged (62) and long-lived (approximately 80). To avoid experimental bias, donors of different ages were distributed randomly across sequencing lanes. For two donors (one aged 18 to 30 and one aged 80 or older), the study analyzed two additional independent replicas of 1 million unique cDNA reads from the same blood draw. General findings and caveats noted by the study authors: Compared with the aged group, more naive CD4+ T cells, fewer expanded clones and increased TCR diversity were shown by the long-lived group, suggesting age selection. There was a strong correlation between observed TCR beta diversity and the percentage of naive T cells measured by flow cytometry. Donor CMV infection status was unknown, potentially confounding age-related changes in expanded clonotypes. Observed TCR beta diversity per million T cells fell roughly linearly with age, and a significant reduction was already apparent by age around 39. Since profiling was done on bulk unsorted PBMCs, naive and antigen-experienced compartments could not be conclusively compared. Estimates of total diversity based on one million sequenced T cells were regarded as lower bounds and as underestimates.

Systemically healthy Caucasian individuals from Russia, some 40 in total and aged roughly 6 to 100 years, were included as donors. Each donor gave ten milliliters of peripheral blood, collected into EDTA-treated Vacutainer tubes. Ficoll-Paque density-gradient centrifugation was used to isolate PBMCs, with at least 6.5 million per sample. Total RNA was extracted from PBMCs with Trizol reagent, with at least 5 micrograms obtained per sample. Naive CD45RAhigh/CD27high T cell percentages were measured by flow cytometry on a PBMC aliquot from every donor. Of note for this clonotype: The clone's antigen remains unknown. No base qualities exist here, and no much larger clone lies one base off it.

The CDR3 spans 13 residues, from the cysteine through the phenylalanine. Only CDR3 DNA is held: 39 bases, read in frame from base 1. Cut back by 0 bases and 9 bases, the V and J ends lie 9 bases apart. For CDR1 and CDR2, the germline V gene lists SGHDN and FVKESK. Libraries came from 5' RACE. A second roughly 7 to 12 cycle PCR used a sample-barcoded 5' primer and a J-beta primer mix. A template-switch 5' adaptor carrying 12 random nucleotides introduced a unique molecular identifier onto each TCR beta cDNA molecule. Each sample yielded at least 2.5 million CDR3-containing paired-end reads. All of the RNA was converted into first-strand cDNA using the Mint cDNA synthesis kit, with a TRBC-specific oligonucleotide serving as the primer. After uracil-DNA glycosylase treatment, a first 18-cycle PCR used universal primers M1SS and BC2_uni_R on all cDNA. As for the authors' bioinformatics: Each sample was normalized by randomly selecting 1 million high-quality reads, each carrying a distinct molecular identifier. Instead of being binned into consensus sequences, reads with shared molecular identifiers were discarded. MiTCR, set to a Q25 quality threshold and the strictest error-elimination algorithm, was used for CDR3 identification, clonotype clustering and error correction. A nonparametric unseen species model using Euler transformation provided a lower-bound estimate of total TCR beta diversity. TCRdb applied fastp at Q25 and MiXCR to the public reads, then kept only in-frame beta chains. Each entry merges the rows of one CDR3 protein and shows their most common DNA and genes. These V and J calls originate from TCRdb's pipeline instead of the authors' own analysis. The sample includes fewer than 2,000,000 distinct CDR3 sequences, with 35% to 50% observed a single time. The top ten hold roughly 23% of the sample.

Sequencing was done on a sample of blood. This clonotype was sampled from a human donor in good health. The rearrangement combines TRBV14 with TRBJ2-1, with the D gene not clear enough to name. The bases read TGTGCCAGCAGCCAAGATGGAAGTGGTGAGCAGTTCTTC. Its product reads: CASSQDGSGEQFF.